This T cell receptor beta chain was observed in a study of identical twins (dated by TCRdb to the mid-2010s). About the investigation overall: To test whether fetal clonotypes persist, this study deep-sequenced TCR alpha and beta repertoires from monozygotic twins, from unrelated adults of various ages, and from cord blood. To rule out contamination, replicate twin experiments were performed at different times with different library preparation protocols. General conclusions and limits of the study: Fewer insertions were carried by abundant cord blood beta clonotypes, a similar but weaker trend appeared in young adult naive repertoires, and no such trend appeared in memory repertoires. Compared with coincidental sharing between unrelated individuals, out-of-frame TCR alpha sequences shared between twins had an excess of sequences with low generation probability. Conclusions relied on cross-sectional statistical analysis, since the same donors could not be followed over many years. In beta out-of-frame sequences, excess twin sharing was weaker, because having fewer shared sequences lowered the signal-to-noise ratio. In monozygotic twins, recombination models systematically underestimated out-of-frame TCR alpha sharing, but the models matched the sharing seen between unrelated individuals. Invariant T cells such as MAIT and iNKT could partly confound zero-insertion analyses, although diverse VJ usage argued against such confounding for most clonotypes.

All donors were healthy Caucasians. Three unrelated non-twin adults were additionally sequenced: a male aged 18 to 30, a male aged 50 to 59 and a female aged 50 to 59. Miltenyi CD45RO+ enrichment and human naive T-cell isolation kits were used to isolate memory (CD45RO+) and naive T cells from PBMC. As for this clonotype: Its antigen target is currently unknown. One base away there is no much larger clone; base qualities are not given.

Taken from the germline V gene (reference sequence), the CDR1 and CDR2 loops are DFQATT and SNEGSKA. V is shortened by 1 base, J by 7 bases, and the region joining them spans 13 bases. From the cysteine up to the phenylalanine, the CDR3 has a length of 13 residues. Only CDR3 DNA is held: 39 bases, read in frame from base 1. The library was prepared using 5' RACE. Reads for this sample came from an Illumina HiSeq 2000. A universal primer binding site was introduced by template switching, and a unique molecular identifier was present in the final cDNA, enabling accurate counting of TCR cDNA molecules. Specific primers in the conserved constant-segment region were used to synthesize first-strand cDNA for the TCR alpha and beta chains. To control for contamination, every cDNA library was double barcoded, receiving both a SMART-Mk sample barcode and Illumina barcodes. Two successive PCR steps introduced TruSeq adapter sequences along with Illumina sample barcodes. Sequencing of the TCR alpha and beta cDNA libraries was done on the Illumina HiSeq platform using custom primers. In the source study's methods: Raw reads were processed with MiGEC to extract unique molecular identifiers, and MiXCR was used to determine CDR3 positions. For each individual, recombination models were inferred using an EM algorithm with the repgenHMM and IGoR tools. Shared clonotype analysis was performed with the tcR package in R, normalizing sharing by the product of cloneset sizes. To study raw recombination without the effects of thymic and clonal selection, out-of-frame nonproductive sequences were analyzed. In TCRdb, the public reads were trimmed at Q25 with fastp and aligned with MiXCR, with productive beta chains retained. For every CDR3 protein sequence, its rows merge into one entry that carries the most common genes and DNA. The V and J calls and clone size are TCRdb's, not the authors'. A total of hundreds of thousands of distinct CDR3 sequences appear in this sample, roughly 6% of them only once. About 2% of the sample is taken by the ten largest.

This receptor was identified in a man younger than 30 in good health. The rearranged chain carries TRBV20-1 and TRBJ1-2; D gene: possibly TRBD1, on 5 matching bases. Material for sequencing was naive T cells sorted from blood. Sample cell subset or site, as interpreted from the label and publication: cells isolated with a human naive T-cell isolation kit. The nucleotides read TGCAGTGCTAGAGGTCCCACCCAGGGTGGCTACACCTTC. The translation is CSARGPTQGGYTF.